This record covers a single TCR beta chain. The antigen is unknown. Genomic DNA acted as the template from which TCR beta VDJ combination and CDR3 sequence profiling were carried out. MiXCR, applied by TCRdb to the reads, yields one record per CDR3 protein. The data contain 200,000 or so distinct CDR3 sequences, approximately 50% of them singletons. This sample was taken from a study of CD8+CD57+ T cells in acquired aplastic anemia. Regarding the study as a whole: About 30 was the count of CD8+ CDR3 sequences that patients shared with controls.

This CDR3 comprises 14 residues. Germline V gene data show CDR1 as MGHDK and CDR2 as SYGVNS. Trimming took 7 bases from V and 2 from J; bases not matched to a gene: 7. The sequenced patients had an expansion of CD8+CD57+ cells seen by flow cytometry. Severe acquired aplastic anemia was present in all patients. The V gene is TRBV25-1, the J gene TRBJ1-2, with 7 bases lining up with TRBD1. The origin of this receptor is a human donor with aplastic anemia. Sequencing was done on a sample of sorted CD4+, CD8+, or CD8+CD57+ T cells (not recorded which) from PBMCs. The CDR3, as DNA: TGTGCCAGCAACCGGGCAGGGGGAAACTATGGCTACACCTTC. The encoded protein is CASNRAGGNYGYTF.